This T cell receptor (beta chain) was documented in a study of breast tumors, draining lymph nodes, adjacent tissues. General study points: The lymph node origin of tumor T cells was framed as consistent with a hypothesis, not demonstrated. Tumor and nontumor repertoires were significantly more similar in luminal-like than in basal-like breast cancer. Data fit most tumor T cells coming from lymph node, expanding in tumor. Tumor TCR diversity was below lymph nodes but above nontumor tissue.

Using its own MiXCR run on the multiplex PCR reads, TCRdb lists one record per CDR3 protein. The sample includes over 150,000 distinct CDR3 sequences, roughly 29% seen only once; the top ten take about 4.5%. CDR3 length equals 17 residues. The germline gives CDR1 KGHDR, CDR2 SFDVKD. V was pared by 5 bases and J by 5 bases, with 20 bases between. This clonotype was counted once. No antigen is known for it. Axillary draining lymph nodes of breast cancer patients supplied the node samples. What was sequenced was axillary lymph node tissue. The clonotype was recovered from a female donor with breast cancer. Some clones in this sample may be carry-over from other donors' samples. The chain couples TRBV24-1 to TRBJ1-4, with no clear D. For the CDR3, the DNA is TGTGCCACCAGTGCAGGTCATCCGGAAAGGGAGAATGAAAAACTGTTTTTT. Translating it yields CATSAGHPERENEKLFF.